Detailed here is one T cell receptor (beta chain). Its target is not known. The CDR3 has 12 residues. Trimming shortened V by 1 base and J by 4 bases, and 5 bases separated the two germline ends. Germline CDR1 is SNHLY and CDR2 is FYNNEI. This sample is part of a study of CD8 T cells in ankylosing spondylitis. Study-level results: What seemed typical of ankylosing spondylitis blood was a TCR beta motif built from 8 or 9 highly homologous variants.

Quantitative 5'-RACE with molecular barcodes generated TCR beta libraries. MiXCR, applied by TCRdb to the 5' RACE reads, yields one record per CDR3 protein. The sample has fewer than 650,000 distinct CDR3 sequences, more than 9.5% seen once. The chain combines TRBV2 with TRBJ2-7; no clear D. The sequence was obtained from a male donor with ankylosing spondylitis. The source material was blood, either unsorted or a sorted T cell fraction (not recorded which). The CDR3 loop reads CASSEGLYEQYF. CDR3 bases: TGTGCCAGCAGTGAAGGGCTGTACGAGCAGTACTTC.